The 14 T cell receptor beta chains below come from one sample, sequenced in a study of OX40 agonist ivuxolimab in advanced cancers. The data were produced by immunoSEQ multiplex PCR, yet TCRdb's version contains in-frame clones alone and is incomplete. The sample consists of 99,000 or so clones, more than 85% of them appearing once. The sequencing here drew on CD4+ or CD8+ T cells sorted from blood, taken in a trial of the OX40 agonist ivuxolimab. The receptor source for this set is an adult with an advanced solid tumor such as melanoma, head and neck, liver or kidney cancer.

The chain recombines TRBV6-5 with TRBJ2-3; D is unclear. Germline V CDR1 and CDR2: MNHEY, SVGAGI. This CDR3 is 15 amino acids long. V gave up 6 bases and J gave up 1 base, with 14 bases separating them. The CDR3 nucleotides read TGTGCCAGCAGGGCCCCCTCTGGGGGCACAGATACGCAGTATTTT. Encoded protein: CASRAPSGGTDTQYF.

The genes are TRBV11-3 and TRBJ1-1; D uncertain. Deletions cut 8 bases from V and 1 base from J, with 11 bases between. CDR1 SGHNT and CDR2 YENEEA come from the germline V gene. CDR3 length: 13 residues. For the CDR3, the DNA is TGTGCCAGCCTGGGGATCCAGAACACTGAAGCTTTCTTT. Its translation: CASLGIQNTEAFF.

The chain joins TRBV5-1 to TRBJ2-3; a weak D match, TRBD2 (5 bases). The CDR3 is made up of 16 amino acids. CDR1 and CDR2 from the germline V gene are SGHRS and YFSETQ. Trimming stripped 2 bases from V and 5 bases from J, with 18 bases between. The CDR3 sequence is CASSLGPHRGGDTQYF. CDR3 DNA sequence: TGCGCCAGCAGCTTAGGACCCCATCGCGGAGGAGATACGCAGTATTTT.

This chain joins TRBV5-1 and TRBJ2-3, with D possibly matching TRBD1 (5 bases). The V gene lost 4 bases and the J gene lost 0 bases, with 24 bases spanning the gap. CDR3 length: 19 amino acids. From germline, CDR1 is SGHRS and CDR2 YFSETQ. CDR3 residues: CASSRLASGLGSSTDTQYF. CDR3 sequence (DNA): TGCGCCAGCAGCAGATTGGCTTCAGGGTTGGGCTCTAGCACAGATACGCAGTATTTT.

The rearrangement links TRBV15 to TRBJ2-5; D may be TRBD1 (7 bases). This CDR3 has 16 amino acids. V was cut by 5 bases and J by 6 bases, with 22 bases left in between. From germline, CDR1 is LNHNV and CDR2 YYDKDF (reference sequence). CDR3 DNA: TGTGCCACCAGCGAGACGGCAGGGGGACTTTTGAAGACCCAGTACTTC. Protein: CATSETAGGLLKTQYF.

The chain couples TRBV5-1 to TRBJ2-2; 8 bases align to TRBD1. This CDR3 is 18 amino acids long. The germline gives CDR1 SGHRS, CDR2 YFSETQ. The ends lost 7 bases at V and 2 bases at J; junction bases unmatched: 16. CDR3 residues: CASGTPRDRSPNTGELFF. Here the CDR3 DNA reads TGCGCCAGCGGCACTCCGCGGGACAGGAGCCCTAACACCGGGGAGCTGTTTTTT. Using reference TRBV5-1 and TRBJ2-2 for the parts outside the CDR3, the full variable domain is KAGVTQTPRYLIKTRGQQVTLSCSPISGHRSVSWYQQTPGQGLQFLFEYFSETQRNKGNFPGRFSGRQFSNSRSEMNVSTLELGDSALYLCASGTPRDRSPNTGELFFGEGSRLTVL.

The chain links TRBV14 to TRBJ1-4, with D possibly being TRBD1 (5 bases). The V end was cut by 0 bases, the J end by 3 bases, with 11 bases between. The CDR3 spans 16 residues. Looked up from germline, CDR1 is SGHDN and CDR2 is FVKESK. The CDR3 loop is CASSQDLQGSNEKLFF. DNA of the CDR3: TGTGCCAGCAGCCAAGATTTGCAGGGTTCTAATGAAAAACTGTTTTTT.

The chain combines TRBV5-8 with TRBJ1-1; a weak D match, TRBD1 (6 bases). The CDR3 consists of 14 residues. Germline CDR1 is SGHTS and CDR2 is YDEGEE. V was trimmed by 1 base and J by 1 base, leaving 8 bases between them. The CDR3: CASSLWGPNTEAFF. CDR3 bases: TGTGCCAGCAGCTTGTGGGGGCCGAACACTGAAGCTTTCTTT.

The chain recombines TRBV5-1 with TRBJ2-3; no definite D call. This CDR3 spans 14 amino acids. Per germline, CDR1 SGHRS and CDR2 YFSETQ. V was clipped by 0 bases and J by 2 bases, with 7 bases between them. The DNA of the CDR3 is TGCGCCAGCAGCTTGGTACCCCCCACAGATACGCAGTATTTT. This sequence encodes CASSLVPPTDTQYF.

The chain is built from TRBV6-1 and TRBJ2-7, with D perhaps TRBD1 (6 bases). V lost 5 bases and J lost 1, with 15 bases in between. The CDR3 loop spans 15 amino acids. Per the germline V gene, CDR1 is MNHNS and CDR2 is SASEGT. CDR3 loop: CASSPVWDTSYEQYF. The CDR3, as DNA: TGTGCCAGCAGTCCCGTGTGGGACACTTCCTACGAGCAGTACTTC.

CDR3 coding DNA: TGTGCCTGGAGTGTACGGAACGAGCAGTACTTC. This encodes CAWSVRNEQYF. V gene TRBV30 combines with J gene TRBJ2-7; no firm D call. CDR1 and CDR2 from the germline V gene are GTSNPN and SVGIG (reference sequence). The CDR3 runs 11 residues. Trimming removed 0 bases from V and 5 bases from J, with 5 bases in between.

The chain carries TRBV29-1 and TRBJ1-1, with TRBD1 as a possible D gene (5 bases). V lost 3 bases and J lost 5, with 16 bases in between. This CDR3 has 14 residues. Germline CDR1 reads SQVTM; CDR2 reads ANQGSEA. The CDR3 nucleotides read TGCAGCGTTGAGGTCCTTTCAGGGATTACTGAAGCTTTCTTT. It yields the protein CSVEVLSGITEAFF.

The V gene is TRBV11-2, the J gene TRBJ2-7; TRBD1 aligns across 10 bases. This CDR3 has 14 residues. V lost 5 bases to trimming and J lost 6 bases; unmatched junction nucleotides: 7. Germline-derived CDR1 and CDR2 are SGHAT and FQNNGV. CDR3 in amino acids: CASSVGQGGIEQYF. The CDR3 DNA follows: TGTGCCAGCAGCGTCGGACAGGGGGGAATCGAGCAGTACTTC.

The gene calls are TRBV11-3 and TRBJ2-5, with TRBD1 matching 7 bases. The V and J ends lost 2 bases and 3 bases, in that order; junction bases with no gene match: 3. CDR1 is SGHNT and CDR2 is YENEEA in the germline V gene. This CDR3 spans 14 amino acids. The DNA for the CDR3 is TGTGCCAGCAGCTTACTTGGGACAGAAGAGACCCAGTACTTC. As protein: CASSLLGTEETQYF.